This T cell receptor (beta chain) is drawn from a study of T-cell reconstitution after alpha-beta-depleted transplantation in children. The CDR3 sequence is 14 residues long. With 6 bases removed from V and 6 bases from J, the gap between germline ends came to 15 bases. Preparation of the TCRbeta library used unique molecular identifiers. TCRdb reprocessed the PCR reads via MiXCR and lists one record per CDR3 protein. The profile shows under 100,000 distinct CDR3 sequences, about 16% of them singletons. Study-level points and caveats: It was reported that alpha-beta T cells came from several hundred expanded graft clones (about two months after transplant). From newly produced T cells came most of the T-cell counts and diversity one year after transplant. Some patients' high day-60 TCRbeta diversity was traced to surviving recipient T cells and thymic progenitors.

Notes on this clonotype: Antigen unknown.

The chain joins TRBV12-3 or TRBV12-4 to TRBJ2-1, with D maybe TRBD2 (6 bases). Sequenced here: PBMCs, mostly from graft donor cells, sampled 180 days after TCRalphabeta/CD19-depleted stem cell transplant. This receptor was taken from a male patient between 2 and 15 years old who had a stem cell transplant for acute lymphoblastic leukemia, so the T cells may come from the graft donor. The CDR3 sequence: CASSPGRRGNEQFF. Here the CDR3 DNA reads TGTGCCAGCAGCCCGGGGAGGCGGGGCAATGAGCAGTTCTTC.